Sequencing of this T cell receptor (beta chain) was carried out in a study of CD8+ T cells in alopecia areata. Turning to the study itself: The drug, oral tofacitinib, was given to treated patients at 5 to 10 mg twice daily. For 6 to 18 months, tofacitinib was taken, and 6 months off drug followed. The study's findings and limits: Elevated clonality characterized lesional scalp relative to normal scalp, particularly in alopecia totalis/universalis. Normal skin contains resident alphabeta T cells, and these are also sequenced in scalp samples.

This CDR3 spans 15 amino acids. Germline CDR1 is SGHRS and CDR2 is YFSETQ. V dropped 3 bases and J dropped 3 bases, with 12 bases sitting between them. Extracted RNA was reverse transcribed, and the resulting cDNA served as sequencing template. Using immunoSEQ multiplex PCR, the repertoire was profiled, and TCRdb retains in-frame clones only, with some absent. The data contain about 120,000 clones, approximately 60% of them seen just once; the ten biggest clones take up 5.7%. The treatment is: oral pan-JAK inhibitor, 5-10 mg twice daily. Concerning this clone: Its antigen remains unknown.

The clonotype was recovered from a human donor with alopecia areata. The starting material was CD4+ T cells sorted from blood, obtained at week 4, from a patient treated with tofacitinib. This rearrangement joins TRBV5-1 to TRBJ2-2; D uncertain. CDR3 coding DNA: TGCGCCAGCAGCTCAGACTCATATCACACCGGGGAGCTGTTTTTT. This translates into CASSSDSYHTGELFF.